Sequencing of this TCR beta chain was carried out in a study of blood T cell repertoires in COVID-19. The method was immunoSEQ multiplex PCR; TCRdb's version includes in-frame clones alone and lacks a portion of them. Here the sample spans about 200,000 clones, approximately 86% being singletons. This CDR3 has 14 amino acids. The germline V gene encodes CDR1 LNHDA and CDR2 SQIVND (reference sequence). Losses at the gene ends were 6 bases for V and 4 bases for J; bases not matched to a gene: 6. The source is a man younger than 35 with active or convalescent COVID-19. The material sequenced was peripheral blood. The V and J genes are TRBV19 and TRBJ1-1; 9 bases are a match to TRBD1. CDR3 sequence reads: CASSRTGDGTEAFF. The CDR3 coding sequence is TGTGCCAGTAGCCGGACAGGGGATGGCACTGAAGCTTTCTTT.